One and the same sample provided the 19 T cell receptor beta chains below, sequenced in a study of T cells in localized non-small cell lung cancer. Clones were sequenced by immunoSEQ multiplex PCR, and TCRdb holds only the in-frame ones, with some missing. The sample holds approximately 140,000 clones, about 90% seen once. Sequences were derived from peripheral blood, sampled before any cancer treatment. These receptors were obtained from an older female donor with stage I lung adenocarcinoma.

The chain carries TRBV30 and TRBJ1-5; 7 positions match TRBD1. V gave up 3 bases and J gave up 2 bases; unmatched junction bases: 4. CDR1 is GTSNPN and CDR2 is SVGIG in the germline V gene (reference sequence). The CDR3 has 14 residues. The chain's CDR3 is CAWRRDRGNQPQHF. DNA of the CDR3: TGTGCCTGGAGAAGGGACAGAGGCAATCAGCCCCAGCATTTT.

CDR3 amino acids: CASTGAGNTQYF. The DNA of the CDR3 is TGTGCCAGCACGGGAGCGGGGAATACGCAGTATTTT. V and J are TRBV9 and TRBJ2-3, with 7 bases identical to TRBD2. This CDR3 contains 12 residues. Germline V gene sequence: CDR1 SGDLS, CDR2 YYNGEE. V was clipped by 6 bases and J by 7 bases; unmatched bases: 5.

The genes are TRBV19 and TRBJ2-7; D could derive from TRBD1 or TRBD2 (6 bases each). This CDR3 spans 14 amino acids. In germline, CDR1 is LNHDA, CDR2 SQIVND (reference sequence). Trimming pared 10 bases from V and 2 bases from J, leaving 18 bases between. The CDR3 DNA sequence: TGTGCCACAAAGAAGGGGGGATTAACCTACGAGCAGTACTTC. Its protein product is CATKKGGLTYEQYF.

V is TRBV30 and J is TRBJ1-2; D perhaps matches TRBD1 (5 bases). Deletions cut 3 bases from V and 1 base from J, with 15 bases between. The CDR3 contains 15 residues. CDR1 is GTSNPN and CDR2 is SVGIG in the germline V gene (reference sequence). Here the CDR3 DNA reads TGTGCCTGGAGGCGCCGCGGACAAAATAACTATGGCTACACCTTC. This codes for CAWRRRGQNNYGYTF.

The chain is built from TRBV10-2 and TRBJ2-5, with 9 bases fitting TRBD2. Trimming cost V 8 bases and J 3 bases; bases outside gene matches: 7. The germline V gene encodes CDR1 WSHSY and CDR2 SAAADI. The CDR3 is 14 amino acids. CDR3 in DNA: TGCGCCAGCTCCGGGGCTAGCGGGGAAGAGACCCAGTACTTC. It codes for CASSGASGEETQYF.

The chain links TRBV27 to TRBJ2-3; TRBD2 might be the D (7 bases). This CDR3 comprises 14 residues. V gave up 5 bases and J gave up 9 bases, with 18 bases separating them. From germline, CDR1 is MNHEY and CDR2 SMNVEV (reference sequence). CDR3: CASSSGGGGQTQYF. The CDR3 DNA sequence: TGTGCCAGCAGTAGCGGAGGCGGGGGCCAGACGCAGTATTTT.

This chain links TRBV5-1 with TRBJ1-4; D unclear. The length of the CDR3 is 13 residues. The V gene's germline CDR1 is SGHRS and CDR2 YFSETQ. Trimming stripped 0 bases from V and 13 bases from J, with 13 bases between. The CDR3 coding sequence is TGCGCCAGCAGCTTGGAGAGTGTTGCCGTACTGTTTTTT. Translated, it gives CASSLESVAVLFF.

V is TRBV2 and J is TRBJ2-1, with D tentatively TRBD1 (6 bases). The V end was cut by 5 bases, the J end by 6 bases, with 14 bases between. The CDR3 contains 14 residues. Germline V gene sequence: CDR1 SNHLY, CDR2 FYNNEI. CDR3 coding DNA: TGTGCCAGCAGTATAGTCACACAGGGCAATGAGCAGTTCTTC. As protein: CASSIVTQGNEQFF.

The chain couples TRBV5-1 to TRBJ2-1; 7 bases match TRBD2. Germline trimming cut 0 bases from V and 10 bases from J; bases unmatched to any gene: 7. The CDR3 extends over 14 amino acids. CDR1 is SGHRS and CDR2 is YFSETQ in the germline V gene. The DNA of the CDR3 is TGCGCCAGCAGCTTGGCTAGCGGAGTCAAAGAGCAGTTCTTC. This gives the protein CASSLASGVKEQFF.

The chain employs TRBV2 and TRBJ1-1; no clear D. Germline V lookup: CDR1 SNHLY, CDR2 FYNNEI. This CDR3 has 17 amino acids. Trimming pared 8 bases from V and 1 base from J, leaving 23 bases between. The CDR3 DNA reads TGTGCCAGCCACAGAAATCAACGGAGGACGGAGAACACTGAAGCTTTCTTT. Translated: CASHRNQRRTENTEAFF. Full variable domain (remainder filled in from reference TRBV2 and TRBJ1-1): EPEVTQTPSHQVTQMGQEVILRCVPISNHLYFYWYRQILGQKVEFLVSFYNNEISEKSEIFDDQFSVERPDGSNFTLKIRSTKLEDSAMYFCASHRNQRRTENTEAFFGQGTRLTVV.

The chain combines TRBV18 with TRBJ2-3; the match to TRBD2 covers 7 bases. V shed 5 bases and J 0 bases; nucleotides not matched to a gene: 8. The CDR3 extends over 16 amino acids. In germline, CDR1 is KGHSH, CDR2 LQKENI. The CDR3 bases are TGTGCCAGCTCAACAGCGGGACTGTCTAGCACAGATACGCAGTATTTT. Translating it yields CASSTAGLSSTDTQYF.

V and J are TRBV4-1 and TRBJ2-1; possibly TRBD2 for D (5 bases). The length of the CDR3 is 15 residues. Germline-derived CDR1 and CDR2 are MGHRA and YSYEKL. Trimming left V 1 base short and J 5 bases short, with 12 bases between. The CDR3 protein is CASSQGLTGNNEQFF. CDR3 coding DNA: TGCGCCAGCAGCCAAGGGTTAACGGGGAACAATGAGCAGTTCTTC.

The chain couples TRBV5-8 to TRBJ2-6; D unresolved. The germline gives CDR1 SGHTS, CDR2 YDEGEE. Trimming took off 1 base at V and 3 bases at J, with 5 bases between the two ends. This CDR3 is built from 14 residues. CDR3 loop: CASSLRGGANVLTF. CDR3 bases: TGTGCCAGCAGCTTGCGTGGTGGGGCCAACGTCCTGACTTTC. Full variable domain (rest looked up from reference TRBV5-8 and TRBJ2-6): EAGVTQSPTHLIKTRGQQATLRCSPISGHTSVYWYQQALGLGLQFLLWYDEGEERNRGNFPPRFSGRQFPNYSSELNVNALELEDSALYLCASSLRGGANVLTFGAGSRLTVL.

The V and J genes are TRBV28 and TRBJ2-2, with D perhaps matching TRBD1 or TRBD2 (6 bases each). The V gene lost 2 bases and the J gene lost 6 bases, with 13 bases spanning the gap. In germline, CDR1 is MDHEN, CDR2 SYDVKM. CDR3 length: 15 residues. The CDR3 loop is CASSLGRGRSGELFF. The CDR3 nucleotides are TGTGCCAGCAGTTTAGGCCGGGGGCGGTCCGGGGAGCTGTTTTTT.

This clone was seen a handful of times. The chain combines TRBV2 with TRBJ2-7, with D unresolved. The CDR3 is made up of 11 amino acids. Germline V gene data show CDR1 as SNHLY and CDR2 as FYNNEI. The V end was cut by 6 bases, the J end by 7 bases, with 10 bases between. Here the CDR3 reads CASSEHGEQYF. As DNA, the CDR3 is TGTGCCAGCAGCGAACATGGGGAGCAGTACTTC.

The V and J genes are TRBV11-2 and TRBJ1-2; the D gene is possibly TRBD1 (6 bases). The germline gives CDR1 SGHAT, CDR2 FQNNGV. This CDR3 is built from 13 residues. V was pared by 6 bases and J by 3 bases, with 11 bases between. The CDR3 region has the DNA TGTGCCAGCAGGGCAGGGGAGGACTATGGCTACACCTTC. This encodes CASRAGEDYGYTF.

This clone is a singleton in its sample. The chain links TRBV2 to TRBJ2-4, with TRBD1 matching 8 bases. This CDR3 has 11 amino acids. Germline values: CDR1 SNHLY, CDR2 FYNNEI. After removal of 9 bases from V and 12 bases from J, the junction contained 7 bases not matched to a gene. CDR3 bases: TGTGCCAGTGTTGACAGGGGCGGTCAGTACTTC. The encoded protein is CASVDRGGQYF.

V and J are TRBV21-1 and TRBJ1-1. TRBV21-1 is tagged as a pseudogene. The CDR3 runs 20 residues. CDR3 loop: CASSISNPIQGGWSWTEAFF. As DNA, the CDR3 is TGTGCCAGCAGCATCTCAAACCCTATACAGGGAGGGTGGTCTTGGACTGAAGCTTTCTTT.

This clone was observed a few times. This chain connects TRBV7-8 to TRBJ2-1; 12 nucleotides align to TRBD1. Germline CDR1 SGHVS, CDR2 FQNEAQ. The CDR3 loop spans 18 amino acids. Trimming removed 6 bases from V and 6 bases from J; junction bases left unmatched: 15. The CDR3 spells CASRQGTGGLFSFNEQFF. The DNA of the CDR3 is TGTGCCAGCAGACAAGGGACAGGGGGCCTATTTAGCTTCAATGAGCAGTTCTTC.